The 19 T cell receptor beta chains below were found in one sample sequenced in a study of shared clonotypes between healthy human individuals (dated by TCRdb to 2018 to 2020). The library was built by means of the immunoSEQ multiplex PCR assay. TCRdb re-hosts the immuneACCESS table, in-frame sequences only. Its copies lack some clones; in the studies checked, an unresolved V gene accounts for under half of them, and the cause for the rest is not known. The sample table lists a few million clones, more than 80% of them with a count of one. Of the sample, 0.11% to 0.15% is held by the ten largest clones. Sequenced material: naive CD4+ T cells sorted from blood. Explained via the paper, the cell subset or site label denotes: CD45RA+ positively selected. Receptors were obtained from a man between 18 and 29 years old in good health.

The J gene is TRBJ2-3, the V gene TRBV6-5, with D perhaps TRBD1 (6 bases). V was pared by 9 bases and J by 5 bases, with 18 bases between. From germline, CDR1 is MNHEY and CDR2 SVGAGI. CDR3 length: 14 amino acids. Here the CDR3 reads CASLQGKERDTQYF. CDR3 in DNA: TGTGCCAGTCTACAGGGCAAGGAAAGAGATACGCAGTATTTT.

The chain carries TRBV11-2 and TRBJ2-1; D may correspond to TRBD1 or TRBD2 (5 bases each). Germline CDR1 and CDR2: SGHAT and FQNNGV. The V gene lost 3 bases and the J gene lost 6 bases, with 15 bases spanning the gap. The CDR3 is 15 residues long. The DNA for the CDR3 is TGTGCCAGCAGCTTGGCCGGGAAGGGGACCAATGAGCAGTTCTTC. Protein: CASSLAGKGTNEQFF.

The gene calls are TRBV19 and TRBJ2-5, with TRBD1 identical over 10 bases. Looked up from germline, CDR1 is LNHDA and CDR2 is SQIVND (reference sequence). With 5 bases clipped from V and 4 bases from J, the junction kept 4 bases outside the gene matches. The CDR3 extends over 14 amino acids. The CDR3 reads CASSPGQGGETQYF. CDR3 bases: TGTGCCAGTAGTCCCGGACAGGGGGGAGAGACCCAGTACTTC.

The rearrangement uses TRBV7-2 and TRBJ2-7; D perhaps matches TRBD1 (5 bases). There are 15 residues in the CDR3. The V and J ends lost 1 base and 7 bases respectively, with 17 bases between them. Germline V lookup: CDR1 SGHTA, CDR2 FQGNSA. CDR3 sequence (DNA): TGTGCCAGCAGCTTAGGCCCCCCAGGGATGGGGGAGCAGTACTTC. Translation gives CASSLGPPGMGEQYF.

This chain joins TRBV30 and TRBJ2-7, with D unresolved. Trimming took off 2 bases at V and 2 bases at J, with 7 bases between the two ends. The germline gives CDR1 GTSNPN, CDR2 SVGIG (reference sequence). This CDR3 comprises 12 residues. CDR3 loop: CAWSNGAYEQYF. The CDR3 DNA follows: TGTGCCTGGAGTAATGGGGCCTACGAGCAGTACTTC.

The CDR3 is CASSEVVGGQSINQPQHF. The CDR3 coding sequence is TGTGCCAGCAGTGAAGTGGTCGGGGGACAAAGTATCAATCAGCCCCAGCATTTT. V is TRBV6-1 and J is TRBJ1-5, with D tentatively TRBD1 (6 bases). V was cut by 1 base and J by 3 bases, with 19 bases left in between. In germline, CDR1 is MNHNS, CDR2 SASEGT. This CDR3 is built from 18 residues.

V and J are TRBV6-4 and TRBJ1-2; D gene uncertain. CDR1 is MRHNA and CDR2 is SNTAGT in the germline V gene. This CDR3 contains 16 residues. Deletions cut 2 bases from V and 4 bases from J, with 17 bases between. CDR3 DNA: TGTGCCAGCAGTGACGAGGATGCGGACTTAAGCTATGGCTACACCTTC. Encoded protein: CASSDEDADLSYGYTF.

With regard to this clone: Other nucleotide sequences in the sample specify the same CDR3. The chain uses TRBV9 and TRBJ2-7; 8 nucleotides match TRBD1. The germline V gene encodes CDR1 SGDLS and CDR2 YYNGEE. After removal of 3 bases from V and 4 bases from J, the junction contained 6 bases not matched to a gene. The CDR3 spans 14 residues. As DNA, the CDR3 is TGTGCCAGCAGCGCCGGGACAGGTTTTTACGAGCAGTACTTC. As protein: CASSAGTGFYEQYF. Combining the CDR3 with reference TRBV9 and TRBJ2-7 gives the whole variable domain DSGVTQTPKHLITATGQRVTLRCSPRSGDLSVYWYQQSLDQGLQFLIQYYNGEERAKGNILERFSAQQFPDLHSELNLSSLELGDSALYFCASSAGTGFYEQYFGPGTRLTVT.

The V call is TRBV15, the J call TRBJ1-1; D might be TRBD1 (6 bases). V lost 3 bases and J lost 3, with 17 bases in between. The CDR3 sequence is 16 residues long. Germline loops: CDR1 LNHNV, CDR2 YYDKDF (reference sequence). The CDR3 DNA reads as TGTGCCACCAGCAGGAAGAGACAGGACAGTTACACTGAAGCTTTCTTT. Translating it yields CATSRKRQDSYTEAFF.

The J gene is TRBJ1-6, the V gene TRBV6-1; TRBD1 aligns across 9 bases. Germline loops: CDR1 MNHNS, CDR2 SASEGT. CDR3 length: 15 residues. Trimming removed 8 bases from V and 7 bases from J; junction bases left unmatched: 9. The DNA of the CDR3 is TGTGCCAGCCTATTTCAGGACAGGGGAAATTCACCCCTCCACTTT. This gives the protein CASLFQDRGNSPLHF.

Written as DNA, the CDR3 is TGTGCCAGCAGCGGATCTCAGGGAAGCTCCTACGAGCAGTACTTC. Its protein is CASSGSQGSSYEQYF. The chain is built from TRBV9 and TRBJ2-7; the D gene is possibly TRBD1 (5 bases). This CDR3 is built from 15 residues. V was clipped by 3 bases and J by 0 bases, with 13 bases between them. The germline CDR1 and CDR2 sequences are SGDLS and YYNGEE.

CDR3 bases: TGCGCCAGCAGCCAATTCCTGGGGATCCAGCGGCAAGAGACCCAGTACTTC. As protein: CASSQFLGIQRQETQYF. The chain has TRBV4-1 and TRBJ2-5, with D maybe TRBD2 (5 bases). V was cut by 2 bases and J by 2 bases, with 18 bases left in between. The germline CDR1 and CDR2 sequences are MGHRA and YSYEKL. CDR3 size: 17 residues.

This chain joins TRBV28 and TRBJ2-7; D is possibly TRBD1 or TRBD2 (6 bases each). The CDR3 extends over 14 amino acids. The germline V gene encodes CDR1 MDHEN and CDR2 SYDVKM. The V and J ends lost 3 bases and 4 bases respectively, with 13 bases between them. For the CDR3, the DNA is TGTGCCAGCAGTTTCTGGGGGGCCCCGTACGAGCAGTACTTC. Translating it yields CASSFWGAPYEQYF.

The chain is built from TRBV27 and TRBJ1-6, with D uncertain. Between the trimmed V and J ends, which lost 6 bases and 4 bases, there was a span of 16 bases. Per germline, CDR1 MNHEY and CDR2 SMNVEV (reference sequence). There are 16 residues in the CDR3. CDR3 bases: TGTGCCAGCAGATCCCTCTCTGGGGTATATAATTCACCCCTCCACTTT. The encoded protein is CASRSLSGVYNSPLHF.

This chain connects TRBV6-5 to TRBJ2-1; TRBD1 agrees at 7 bases. Germline V CDR1 and CDR2: MNHEY, SVGAGI. V dropped 0 bases and J dropped 0; count of bases not matched to a gene: 2. CDR3 length: 16 residues. The DNA for the CDR3 is TGTGCCAGCAGTTACTCGGGACAGATCTCCTACAATGAGCAGTTCTTC. This gives the protein CASSYSGQISYNEQFF.

The J gene is TRBJ2-3, the V gene TRBV19, with no clear D. The CDR3 is 14 residues long. Germline loops: CDR1 LNHDA, CDR2 SQIVND (reference sequence). Trimming removed 3 bases from V and 0 bases from J, with 7 bases in between. CDR3 DNA sequence: TGTGCCAGTAGTATTCAAAGTAGCACAGATACGCAGTATTTT. It encodes CASSIQSSTDTQYF.

The genes are TRBV29-1 and TRBJ2-7; D call uncertain. V lost 4 bases, J lost 0 bases, and 16 bases lay in between. This CDR3 is 15 amino acids long. Germline V gene lookup returns CDR1 SQVTM and CDR2 ANQGSEA. CDR3: CSVGLSGRSSYEQYF. The CDR3, as DNA: TGCAGCGTTGGGCTGTCCGGACGGAGCTCCTACGAGCAGTACTTC.

A note on this clone: The junction differs from germline at one of its ends, possibly a read error. DNA of the CDR3: TGTGCTAGCAGCTTGTATAGCGGGGTGAGCTCCTACAATGAGCAGTTCTTC. This sequence encodes CASSLYSGVSSYNEQFF. This chain links TRBV7-7 with TRBJ2-1; 8 bases line up with TRBD2. This CDR3 contains 17 residues. Germline V gene lookup returns CDR1 SSHAT and CDR2 FNYEAQ (reference sequence).

The chain uses TRBV23-1 and TRBJ2-7, with TRBD1 matching over 7 bases. TRBV23-1 is known as an ORF, though its function is uncertain. With 8 bases clipped from V and 4 bases from J, the junction kept 11 bases outside the gene matches. This CDR3 comprises 14 residues. The DNA for the CDR3 is TGCGCCAGCCGAGGACAGGAATCTTCGTACGAGCAGTACTTC. Translation gives CASRGQESSYEQYF.